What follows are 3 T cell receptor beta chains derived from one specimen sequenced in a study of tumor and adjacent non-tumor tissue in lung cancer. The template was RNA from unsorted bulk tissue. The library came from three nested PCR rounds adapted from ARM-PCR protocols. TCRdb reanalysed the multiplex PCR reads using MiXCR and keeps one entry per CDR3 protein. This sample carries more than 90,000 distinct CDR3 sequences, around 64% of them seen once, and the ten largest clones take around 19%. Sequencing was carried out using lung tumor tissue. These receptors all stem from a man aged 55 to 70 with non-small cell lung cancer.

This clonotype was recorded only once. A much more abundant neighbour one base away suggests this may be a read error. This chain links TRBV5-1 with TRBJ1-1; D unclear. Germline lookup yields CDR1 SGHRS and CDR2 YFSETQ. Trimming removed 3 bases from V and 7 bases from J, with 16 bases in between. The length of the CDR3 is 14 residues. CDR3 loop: CASSSRVRDNEAFF. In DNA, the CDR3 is TGCGCCAGCAGCTCACGAGTACGGGATAATGAAGCTTTCTTT.

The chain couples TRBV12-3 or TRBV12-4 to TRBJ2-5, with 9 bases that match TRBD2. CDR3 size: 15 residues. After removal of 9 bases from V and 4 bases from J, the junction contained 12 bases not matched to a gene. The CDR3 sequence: CASLDTGLALETQYF. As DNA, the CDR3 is TGTGCCAGTTTGGATACTGGACTAGCGTTAGAGACCCAGTACTTC.

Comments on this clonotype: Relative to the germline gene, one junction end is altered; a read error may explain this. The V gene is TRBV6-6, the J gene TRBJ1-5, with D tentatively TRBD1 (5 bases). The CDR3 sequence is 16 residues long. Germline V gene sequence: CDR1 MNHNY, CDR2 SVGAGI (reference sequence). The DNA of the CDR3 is TGTGCCAGCAGCAAAGTGACAGATTATAGCAATCAGCCCCGGCATTTT. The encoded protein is CASSKVTDYSNQPRHF.